This TCR beta chain came from a study of T cell repertoires in cytomegalovirus infection. Findings of the study overall: Based on cumulative public TCR beta family frequency, carriers of CMV plus the relevant HLA were identified.

TCRdb re-analysed the reads in MiXCR, keeping a single row per CDR3 protein. The sample yields approximately 170,000 distinct CDR3 sequences, 15% to 20% seen once. This clonotype has a single count. Its matching antigen is unknown. Trimming took off 4 bases at V and 0 bases at J, with 25 bases between the two ends. Germline values: CDR1 WSHSY, CDR2 SAAADI. The CDR3 has 19 residues. The sample consisted of CD8+ T cells from PBMCs. The sequence was collected from a human donor in good health (CMV status not recorded). Some clones in this sample may be carry-over from other donors' samples. This chain uses TRBV10-2 with TRBJ2-7; D call uncertain. This CDR3 reads CASSGVLGLPKGSSYEQYF. The CDR3 DNA follows: TGCGCCAGCAGTGGTGTGTTAGGGCTGCCAAAAGGGTCCTCCTACGAGCAGTACTTC.